Following are 22 T cell receptor beta chains from one sample sequenced in a study of blood T cells in healthy people across ages (dated by TCRdb to the mid-2010s). The library was built by means of 5' RACE. The instrument was an Illumina HiSeq 2500. A second about 6 to 11 cycle PCR used a sample-barcoded 5' primer and a J-beta primer mix. TCRdb applied fastp at Q25 and MiXCR to the public reads, then kept only in-frame beta chains. Merged by CDR3 protein, the rows form single entries marked with the most common genes and DNA. The sample table contains about 680,000 distinct CDR3 sequences; only one count was recorded for 49% of them. The ten largest clones represent under 35% of the sample. Sequenced: blood. These receptors were obtained from a woman aged 55-70 years in good health.

This clonotype was seen a handful of times. The chain couples TRBV4-2 to TRBJ2-7, with a tentative D call TRBD1 (5 bases). This CDR3 spans 15 amino acids. V dropped 2 bases and J dropped 2 bases, with 13 bases sitting between them. Germline V gives CDR1 LGHNA, CDR2 YNFKEQ. The CDR3 sequence: CASSQTYRRTYEQYF. The DNA for the CDR3 is TGTGCCAGCAGCCAAACATACAGGAGAACCTACGAGCAGTACTTC.

The V and J genes are TRBV20-1 and TRBJ2-7, with 14 bases that match TRBD2. Germline CDR1 and CDR2: DFQATT and SNEGSKA (reference sequence). The CDR3 has 17 amino acids. V lost 0 bases to trimming and J lost 7 bases; unmatched junction nucleotides: 11. This chain's CDR3 is CSARDPRTSGRTNEQYF. CDR3 in DNA: TGCAGTGCTAGAGATCCTAGGACTAGCGGGAGGACGAATGAGCAGTACTTC.

This clonotype has a handful of counts. The V call is TRBV7-9, the J call TRBJ2-1; 7 nucleotides match TRBD2. After removal of 6 bases from V and 10 bases from J, the junction contained 18 bases not matched to a gene. This CDR3 has 16 amino acids. Germline lookup yields CDR1 SEHNR and CDR2 FQNEAQ (reference sequence). The chain's CDR3 is CASSSTQAGRENEQFF. DNA of the CDR3: TGTGCCAGCAGTTCAACCCAGGCAGGGCGGGAGAACGAGCAGTTCTTC. The full variable domain, in which reference TRBV7-9 and TRBJ2-1 provide the parts outside the CDR3, is DTGVSQNPRHKITKRGQNVTFRCDPISEHNRLYWYRQTLGQGPEFLTYFQNEAQLEKSRLLSDRFSAERPKGSFSTLEIQRTEQGDSAMYLCASSSTQAGRENEQFFGPGTRLTVL.

This clonotype was detected a few times. The J gene is TRBJ2-6, the V gene TRBV7-2; D ambiguous. CDR1 is SGHTA, CDR2 FQGNSA, per germline. Trimming shortened V by 5 bases and J by 2 bases, and 7 bases separated the two germline ends. The CDR3 extends over 14 amino acids. The CDR3 loop reads CASSLRAGANVLTF. CDR3 in DNA: TGTGCCAGCAGCCTACGGGCTGGGGCCAACGTCCTGACTTTC.

V and J are TRBV29-1 and TRBJ1-2, with a tentative D call TRBD1 (6 bases). Germline values: CDR1 SQVTM, CDR2 ANQGSEA. The ends were cut back, 2 bases at V and 2 bases at J, with 9 bases in the middle. This CDR3 is built from 13 residues. DNA for the CDR3: TGCAGCGTTGAATGGGGGCGAAACTATGGCTACACCTTC. Encoded protein: CSVEWGRNYGYTF.

The rearrangement joins TRBV15 to TRBJ2-1; D unclear. Germline V lookup: CDR1 LNHNV, CDR2 YYDKDF (reference sequence). V lost 1 base and J 2 bases, leaving 6 bases between the germline ends. The CDR3 covers 14 residues. CDR3 coding DNA: TGTGCCACCAGCAGAGTTGTGGCCTACAATGAGCAGTTCTTC. This sequence encodes CATSRVVAYNEQFF.

The V gene is TRBV13, the J gene TRBJ1-5; unclear D gene. Between the trimmed V and J ends, which lost 2 bases and 2 bases, there was a span of 13 bases. Germline lookup yields CDR1 PRHDT and CDR2 FYEKMQ (reference sequence). The CDR3 runs 16 residues. This CDR3 reads CASSLRSPGGNQPQHF. CDR3 nucleotide sequence: TGTGCCAGCAGCTTAAGGAGTCCAGGTGGCAATCAGCCCCAGCATTTT.

The J gene is TRBJ2-1, the V gene TRBV5-1; TRBD2 agrees at 7 bases. V was pared by 1 base and J by 8 bases, with 3 bases of the junction left unmatched. The CDR3 runs 13 residues. Germline V lookup: CDR1 SGHRS, CDR2 YFSETQ. The CDR3 loop reads CASSLIGRDEQFF. DNA for the CDR3: TGCGCCAGCAGCTTGATAGGGAGGGATGAGCAGTTCTTC.

This chain's CDR3 is CASSPWGLSGTSKYF. CDR3 DNA: TGTGCCAGCAGCCCCTGGGGGCTTTCCGGGACTAGCAAGTACTTC. The chain has TRBV3-1 and TRBJ2-5, with TRBD2 matching 9 bases. Germline loops: CDR1 LGHDT, CDR2 YNNKEL (reference sequence). The CDR3 totals 15 residues. J lost 12 bases, V lost 4 bases, and 15 bases had no gene match.

This clonotype was counted between two and nine times. J is TRBJ2-7 and V is TRBV7-8, with TRBD2 matching 14 bases. V gave up 5 bases and J gave up 0 bases; unmatched junction bases: 6. This CDR3 is built from 17 residues. Germline V CDR1 and CDR2: SGHVS, FQNEAQ. CDR3 in amino acids: CASSPGLAGVTSYEQYF. CDR3 nucleotide sequence: TGTGCCAGCAGCCCGGGACTAGCGGGAGTAACCTCCTACGAGCAGTACTTC.

This rearrangement joins TRBV10-3 to TRBJ2-1, with a tentative D call TRBD2 (6 bases). CDR3 length: 16 amino acids. Germline assignment: CDR1 ENHRY and CDR2 SYGVKD. V was shortened by 4 bases and J by 4 bases, with 17 bases between the two germline ends. CDR3 bases: TGTGCCATCAGTGCACGGGGGTCGGGTACGTACAATGAGCAGTTCTTC. Translated, it gives CAISARGSGTYNEQFF.

The chain links TRBV6-1 to TRBJ2-3; D is possibly TRBD2 (6 bases). The CDR3 runs 17 residues. The V gene's germline CDR1 is MNHNS and CDR2 SASEGT. Trimming removed 5 bases from V and 0 bases from J, with 18 bases in between. CDR3 region: CASSPQLGGTSTDTQYF. Here the CDR3 DNA reads TGTGCCAGCAGTCCGCAGTTGGGGGGAACCAGCACAGATACGCAGTATTTT.

V gene TRBV2 combines with J gene TRBJ2-4; D is unclear. The ends were cut back, 0 bases at V and 1 base at J, with 10 bases in the middle. Germline V gene data show CDR1 as SNHLY and CDR2 as FYNNEI. CDR3 length: 16 amino acids. CDR3 region: CASSEAARSAKNIQYF. The CDR3 DNA sequence: TGTGCCAGCAGTGAAGCGGCGCGGAGCGCCAAAAACATTCAGTACTTC.

The rearrangement links TRBV4-3 to TRBJ2-7; 11 bases match TRBD2. Germline assignment: CDR1 LGHNA and CDR2 YSLEER. The CDR3 extends over 16 amino acids. J lost 2 bases, V lost 3 bases, and 6 bases had no gene match. The CDR3 sequence is CASSQGLAEGAYEQYF. The CDR3 nucleotides are TGCGCCAGCAGCCAGGGACTAGCGGAGGGGGCCTACGAGCAGTACTTC.

This clonotype appeared a few times. This rearrangement joins TRBV5-1 to TRBJ1-2, with 8 nucleotides matching TRBD1. The germline V gene encodes CDR1 SGHRS and CDR2 YFSETQ. With V trimmed by 0 bases and J by 4 bases, 8 bases remained unmatched. This CDR3 region has 16 residues. This chain's CDR3 is CASSLGPDRVGYGYTF. Here the CDR3 DNA reads TGCGCCAGCAGCTTGGGGCCGGACAGGGTCGGCTATGGCTACACCTTC. The full variable domain, rest sourced from reference TRBV5-1 and TRBJ1-2, is KAGVTQTPRYLIKTRGQQVTLSCSPISGHRSVSWYQQTPGQGLQFLFEYFSETQRNKGNFPGRFSGRQFSNSRSEMNVSTLELGDSALYLCASSLGPDRVGYGYTFGSGTRLTVV.

This chain joins TRBV20-1 and TRBJ2-1; 13 nucleotides align to TRBD2. The germline CDR1 and CDR2 sequences are DFQATT and SNEGSKA (reference sequence). Losses at the gene ends were 3 bases for V and 1 base for J; bases not matched to a gene: 15. The CDR3 loop spans 20 amino acids. CDR3 sequence (DNA): TGCAGTGCTAGGAACCCCTATTCGACTAGCGGGAGGTCGTCCTACAATGAGCAGTTCTTC. Residues: CSARNPYSTSGRSSYNEQFF.

This clonotype was counted a few times. CDR3 residues: CASSLVSKGEAFF. CDR3 nucleotide sequence: TGTGCCAGCAGCTTAGTTAGCAAGGGTGAAGCTTTCTTT. V is TRBV7-8 and J is TRBJ1-1; no clear D. The germline V gene has CDR1 SGHVS and CDR2 FQNEAQ. Trimming took 1 base from V and 7 from J, leaving 10 bases between them. The CDR3 has 13 amino acids.

V and J are TRBV4-3 and TRBJ2-3; no clear D. Trimming pared 4 bases from V and 0 bases from J, leaving 20 bases between. CDR1 and CDR2 from the germline V gene are LGHNA and YSLEER. The CDR3 is made up of 18 amino acids. The CDR3 DNA reads TGCGCCAGCAGCCCCGGGCCATCCGGATTCACTAGCACAGATACGCAGTATTTT. Its translation is CASSPGPSGFTSTDTQYF.

The chain recombines TRBV4-3 with TRBJ2-5; 12 nucleotides align to TRBD1. The V gene end was trimmed by 0 bases and the J gene end by 5 bases; junction bases not matched to a gene: 16. The germline gives CDR1 LGHNA, CDR2 YSLEER. This CDR3 is built from 20 residues. CDR3 bases: TGCGCCAGCAGCCAAGATATAATTTGGGGGGGACAGGGGGCTTATGAGACCCAGTACTTC. Amino acid sequence: CASSQDIIWGGQGAYETQYF.

This rearrangement joins TRBV10-3 to TRBJ2-1; D perhaps matches TRBD2 (6 bases). The germline V gene encodes CDR1 ENHRY and CDR2 SYGVKD. The length of the CDR3 is 14 residues. Trimming removed 3 bases from V and 9 bases from J, with 15 bases in between. The CDR3 DNA sequence: TGTGCCATCAGTGAAGGCGGCGGGACGGGTGAGCAGTTCTTC. Translated, it gives CAISEGGGTGEQFF.

V usage is TRBV6-6 and J usage is TRBJ1-4, with a possible D match to TRBD1 (5 bases). The CDR3 loop spans 16 amino acids. The germline V gene encodes CDR1 MNHNY and CDR2 SVGAGI (reference sequence). The V and J ends lost 2 bases and 4 bases respectively, with 14 bases between them. Written as DNA, the CDR3 is TGTGCCAGCAGTTACACCCGCGGGGCCCTTAATGAAAAACTGTTTTTT. Encoded protein: CASSYTRGALNEKLFF.

This clonotype was recorded a few times. The chain combines TRBV30 with TRBJ1-6, with 7 bases identical to TRBD1. CDR1 and CDR2 (germline): GTSNPN, SVGIG (reference sequence). This CDR3 region has 14 residues. The J segment lost 10 bases and the V segment lost 1 base, leaving 7 bases of the junction unmatched. DNA of the CDR3: TGTGCCTGGAGTGAGGGACAGTCGTCATCACCCCTCCACTTT. Protein sequence: CAWSEGQSSSPLHF.